This TCR beta chain was profiled in a study of control samples from healthy donors and cancer patients. Trimming left V 5 bases short and J 8 bases short, with 15 bases between. This CDR3 has 13 amino acids. In germline, CDR1 is SGHTA, CDR2 FQGTGA. Sequencing used immunoSEQ multiplex PCR; TCRdb keeps in-frame clones, though not all of them. The sample has over 80,000 clones, around four fifths seen once. The source is a man between 25 and 39 years old in good health. Sequenced sample: blood. V usage is TRBV7-3 and J usage is TRBJ1-1; maybe TRBD1 (5 bases). The DNA of the CDR3 is TGTGCCAGCAGCGAGTTCAGGGCCTCAGAAGCTTTCTTT. This codes for CASSEFRASEAFF. Full variable domain (outside the CDR3, taken from reference TRBV7-3 and TRBJ1-1): GAGVSQTPSNKVTEKGKYVELRCDPISGHTALYWYRQSLGQGPEFLIYFQGTGAADDSGLPNDRFFAVRPEGSVSTLKIQRTERGDSAVYLCASSEFRASEAFFGQGTRLTVV.